Listed below are T cell receptor beta chains from one sample, sequenced in a study of OX40 agonist ivuxolimab in advanced cancers. Sequencing was performed with immunoSEQ multiplex PCR; in TCRdb, only in-frame clones are kept and a portion is missing. The sample carries about 40,000 clones, about 85% recorded once. Sample: CD4+ or CD8+ T cells sorted from blood, taken in a trial of the OX40 agonist ivuxolimab. The receptor source for this set is an adult with an advanced solid tumor such as melanoma, head and neck, liver or kidney cancer. Both conserved end residues are part of each CDR3. The D gene is left open where the match is weak.

cdr3_aa | d_call | v_call
CASRSPRDGGPPGGQNTEAFF | . | TRBV27
CASSPRLDSYEQYF | . | TRBV27
CASSQAPTGTNTEAFF | . | TRBV4-2
CASSVGGHPGNEQFF | . | TRBV9
CASSQMETQRLNEQFF | . | TRBV4-3
CASSPRLNYGYTF | . | TRBV19
CASRPPAKNIQYF | . | TRBV6-5
CASSLELVGSTDTQYF | . | TRBV7-9
CASSGVDEQFF | . | TRBV9
CASSLSTAFF | . | TRBV11-2
CASSFVADPTYEQYF | . | TRBV5-1
CASTKQGVNQPQHF | TRBD1 | TRBV27
CASSPRGGQGGQPQHF | . | TRBV11-2
CASSIILAGENTDTQYF | TRBD2 | TRBV19
CASSLQARNGYTF | . | TRBV11-2
CAIRKTGDVDEQYF | TRBD1 | TRBV10-3
CASGNSGSTDTQYF | TRBD2 | TRBV7-3
CASSVGGGSGNTIYF | . | TRBV9
CASSLATGKDGYTF | . | TRBV6-6
CASSFLSRADTQYF | . | TRBV5-6
CASSPTGSSYNEQFF | . | TRBV9
CASGLVRGTDHEQFF | TRBD1 | TRBV12-5
CASSVSGGEGNEQFF | TRBD2 | TRBV9
CASSIRQAENTEAFF | . | TRBV19
CASMGGLSYEQYF | TRBD2 | TRBV27
CAIGDRVNYGYTF | TRBD1 | TRBV10-3
CASSQVPRTPLTGELFF | . | TRBV4-1
CASSPPWGGKYEQYF | . | TRBV9
CASSQVRGGLGTDTQYF | . | TRBV4-1
CASSLGSIGSTEAFF | . | TRBV11-1
CASSVGGGRTSEQYF | TRBD2 | TRBV9